This T cell receptor beta chain is from a study of blood T cell repertoires in COVID-19. About the research overall: Material from acute and convalescent COVID-19 was sourced from the United States, Italy and Spain. PBMCs, B-cell-depleted T cells, or T cells were the source of the cDNA or gDNA that made up the material.

Profiled with immunoSEQ multiplex PCR; TCRdb holds only in-frame clones, not every one. This table holds about 230,000 clones, roughly 83% found once. CDR3 length: 12 amino acids. Germline loops: CDR1 SGHDT, CDR2 YYEEEE. With V trimmed by 4 bases and J by 11 bases, 9 bases remained unmatched. The receptor comes from a woman in her 70s with active or convalescent COVID-19. Sequenced input: peripheral blood. The rearrangement joins TRBV5-6 to TRBJ2-7; 7 bases align to TRBD2. This CDR3 is CASSLGLDFEYF. The CDR3 bases are TGTGCCAGCAGCCTAGGACTAGATTTTGAGTACTTC.